A single sample is the source of the 17 T cell receptor beta chains below, sequenced in a study of blood T cell repertoires in COVID-19. Libraries were prepared by immunoSEQ multiplex PCR; TCRdb keeps only in-frame clonotypes and omits some of them. The sample consists of about 210,000 clones, roughly 86% of them appearing once. The sequenced sample consisted of PBMCs or T cells enriched from blood (not recorded which). The receptors originated from a man aged 18 to 29 with acute COVID-19.

This chain uses TRBV5-6 with TRBJ2-2; D possibly corresponds to TRBD1 (5 bases). The germline CDR1 and CDR2 sequences are SGHDT and YYEEEE. The germline V and J ends were trimmed by 9 bases and 6 bases, with 12 bases remaining between them. CDR3 length: 12 amino acids. The CDR3 reads CATGLGSGELFF. CDR3 nucleotide sequence: TGTGCCACAGGGTTGGGGTCCGGGGAGCTGTTTTTT.

The V and J genes are TRBV28 and TRBJ2-2; 7 bases match TRBD2. CDR1 MDHEN and CDR2 SYDVKM come from the germline V gene. J lost 6 bases, V lost 0 bases, and 10 bases had no gene match. The CDR3 spans 17 residues. Written as DNA, the CDR3 is TGTGCCAGCAGTTTATGGAGCTTCCCCGGGGGGTCCGGGGAGCTGTTTTTT. Amino acids: CASSLWSFPGGSGELFF.

J is TRBJ1-6 and V is TRBV4-2; 9 positions match TRBD1. Trimming cost V 1 base and J 9 bases; bases outside gene matches: 10. The CDR3 is made up of 17 amino acids. Germline V gives CDR1 LGHNA, CDR2 YNFKEQ. The CDR3, as DNA: TGTGCCAGCAGCCAAGTCACGGGGGACAGGGATCCTTCACCCCTCCACTTT. The encoded protein is CASSQVTGDRDPSPLHF.

This chain links TRBV11-3 with TRBJ2-5; 14 bases align to TRBD2. The germline V gene encodes CDR1 SGHNT and CDR2 YENEEA. The CDR3 sequence is 20 residues long. The V and J ends lost 5 bases and 4 bases, in that order; junction bases with no gene match: 18. CDR3 loop: CASSLGGVRLAGGDRETQYF. The CDR3 DNA follows: TGTGCCAGCAGCCTAGGAGGAGTACGACTAGCGGGAGGGGACCGAGAGACCCAGTACTTC.

The count of this clone is one. The V call is TRBV10-3, the J call TRBJ1-6, with D tentatively TRBD1 (5 bases). The V gene's germline CDR1 is ENHRY and CDR2 SYGVKD. This CDR3 is built from 18 residues. The germline V and J ends were trimmed by 2 bases and 6 bases, with 20 bases remaining between them. CDR3 residues: CAISERGGGGDTNSPLHF. The CDR3 DNA follows: TGTGCCATCAGTGAGCGCGGAGGCGGAGGGGATACTAATTCACCCCTCCACTTT.

J is TRBJ2-7 and V is TRBV11-3; 12 bases fit TRBD2. This CDR3 is 15 amino acids long. Trimming cost V 5 bases and J 3 bases; bases outside gene matches: 5. CDR1 is SGHNT and CDR2 is YENEEA in the germline V gene. The CDR3 loop reads CASSLTSGSFYEQYF. The CDR3 bases are TGTGCCAGCAGCCTGACTAGCGGGAGTTTCTACGAGCAGTACTTC.

The count of this clone is one. CDR3 region: CASSPVEGGNAIYF. Here the CDR3 DNA reads TGTGCCAGCAGCCCCGTTGAGGGCGGTAACGCCATATATTTT. J is TRBJ1-3 and V is TRBV7-9; unclear D gene. Germline assignment: CDR1 SEHNR and CDR2 FQNEAQ (reference sequence). There are 14 residues in the CDR3. Trimming cost V 5 bases and J 11 bases, with 19 bases left between them.

Only one count was recorded for this clone. The chain recombines TRBV7-2 with TRBJ1-1; no reliable D call. CDR3 length equals 12 residues. CDR1 is SGHTA, CDR2 FQGNSA, per germline. Trimming left V 3 bases short and J 1 base short, with 3 bases between. This CDR3 reads CASSFGNTEAFF. The CDR3, as DNA: TGTGCCAGCAGCTTCGGGAACACTGAAGCTTTCTTT.

The chain employs TRBV11-1 and TRBJ1-1; D unresolved. The CDR3 spans 15 residues. Germline lookup yields CDR1 SGHAT and CDR2 FQDESV (reference sequence). V was cut by 4 bases and J by 5 bases, with 17 bases left in between. CDR3 coding DNA: TGTGCCAGCAGCTACCGGGGAAGTATCGAGACTGAAGCTTTCTTT. Encoded protein: CASSYRGSIETEAFF.

The genes are TRBV28 and TRBJ2-1; 7 positions agree with TRBD2. Germline V gives CDR1 MDHEN, CDR2 SYDVKM. CDR3 length: 13 amino acids. V lost 4 bases and J lost 7; bases outside the gene matches: 4. The CDR3 region has the DNA TGTGCCAGCAGTTGGGACTACGGGAATGAGCAGTTCTTC. It codes for CASSWDYGNEQFF.

V gene TRBV6-5 combines with J gene TRBJ1-4; 10 bases match TRBD1. The J segment lost 8 bases and the V segment lost 6 bases, leaving 6 bases of the junction unmatched. The CDR3 covers 14 residues. The V gene's germline CDR1 is MNHEY and CDR2 SVGAGI. The CDR3 region has the DNA TGTGCCAGCAGCCTGACAGGGGGCCGGGAAAAACTGTTTTTT. Its translation is CASSLTGGREKLFF.

The genes are TRBV6-2 or TRBV6-3 and TRBJ2-1; 12 bases are shared with TRBD2. This CDR3 is built from 13 residues. Germline assignment: CDR1 MNHEY and CDR2 SVGEGT. V was clipped by 6 bases and J by 10 bases; unmatched bases: 4. The CDR3 loop reads CASSSGLAGEQFF. DNA for the CDR3: TGTGCCAGCAGCTCAGGACTAGCGGGGGAGCAGTTCTTC.

The V and J genes are TRBV28 and TRBJ1-2, with D perhaps matching TRBD1 (5 bases). The CDR3 is 13 amino acids. The V end lost 5 bases, the J end lost 4 bases, and 11 bases lay between the germline ends. The germline CDR1 and CDR2 sequences are MDHEN and SYDVKM. For the CDR3, the DNA is TGTGCCAGCAGTCAGGGTATCGGCTATGGCTACACCTTC. Translation: CASSQGIGYGYTF.

The chain carries TRBV18 and TRBJ1-1; a weak D match, TRBD1 (6 bases). Germline V gene lookup returns CDR1 KGHSH and CDR2 LQKENI. The germline V and J ends were trimmed by 6 bases and 1 base, with 15 bases remaining between them. This CDR3 contains 15 residues. CDR3 nucleotide sequence: TGTGCCAGCTCCCAAGGGGGGGCCCAGAACACTGAAGCTTTCTTT. Its translation is CASSQGGAQNTEAFF.

The gene calls are TRBV2 and TRBJ1-2, with TRBD1 identical over 7 bases. This CDR3 region has 14 residues. The germline V gene has CDR1 SNHLY and CDR2 FYNNEI. The J segment lost 1 base and the V segment lost 7 bases, leaving 6 bases of the junction unmatched. In DNA form, the CDR3 reads TGTGCCAGCACCAAAGGGACAGATAACTATGGCTACACCTTC. Translation: CASTKGTDNYGYTF.

V is TRBV4-2 and J is TRBJ1-2, with D tentatively TRBD1 (5 bases). Trimming removed 3 bases from V and 8 bases from J, with 19 bases in between. This CDR3 contains 15 residues. CDR1 is LGHNA and CDR2 is YNFKEQ in the germline V gene. Here the CDR3 DNA reads TGTGCCAGCAGCCAGGACCTCACAGGCCCCCCGGGCTACACCTTC. It is translated as CASSQDLTGPPGYTF.

The CDR3 DNA reads TGTGCCAGTAAATGGGGACAGGGCAATTCACCCCTCCACTTT. Its translation is CASKWGQGNSPLHF. The chain joins TRBV19 to TRBJ1-6, with TRBD1 identical over 9 bases. CDR1 and CDR2 (germline): LNHDA, SQIVND (reference sequence). Trimming took 7 bases from V and 7 from J; bases not matched to a gene: 5. CDR3 length: 14 residues.